The 5 T cell receptor beta chains below were found in one sample sequenced in a study of cytomegalovirus exposure and HLA in healthy donors. Amplification used 60 Vbeta primers and 13 Jbeta primers. The assay was immunoSEQ multiplex PCR, and TCRdb's table has in-frame clones only and misses some. Of 55,000 to 75,000 clones listed, approximately 60% are singletons. Sequencing was carried out using PBMCs. The source of these receptors is a man aged 25-40 years in good health and CMV-seronegative.

The chain couples TRBV2 to TRBJ2-7, with D uncertain. V was trimmed by 0 bases and J by 4 bases, leaving 7 bases between them. CDR3 size: 13 residues. CDR1 SNHLY and CDR2 FYNNEI come from the germline V gene. CDR3 DNA sequence: TGTGCCAGCAGTGAAGCGCCAGTATACGAGCAGTACTTC. Its translation: CASSEAPVYEQYF.

This clone was recorded a few times. The rearrangement links TRBV6-1 to TRBJ1-1; 10 bases align to TRBD1. Trimming removed 5 bases from V and 3 bases from J; junction bases left unmatched: 3. The CDR3 is 14 amino acids. CDR1 is MNHNS and CDR2 is SASEGT in the germline V gene. CDR3 sequence: CASSQGQGDTEAFF. In nucleotides, the CDR3 is TGTGCCAGCAGTCAAGGACAGGGGGACACTGAAGCTTTCTTT.

The chain is built from TRBV29-1 and TRBJ1-2, with D perhaps matching TRBD1 (5 bases). There are 11 residues in the CDR3. Per the germline V gene, CDR1 is SQVTM and CDR2 is ANQGSEA. V lost 7 bases to trimming and J lost 4 bases, with 10 bases between them. The CDR3 protein is CSGQGTYGYTF. The CDR3 DNA is TGCAGCGGGCAGGGAACCTATGGCTACACCTTC.

V gene TRBV7-9 combines with J gene TRBJ1-4; TRBD1 matches 8 bases. The junction had 5 bases not matched to a gene; V was cut back by 0 bases and J by 8 bases. Germline V gives CDR1 SEHNR, CDR2 FQNEAQ (reference sequence). The CDR3 sequence is 15 residues long. The CDR3 DNA sequence: TGTGCCAGCAGCTTAGCGGGCAGGGGGCGCGAAAAACTGTTTTTT. Translated, it gives CASSLAGRGREKLFF. The entire variable domain, with the rest obtained from reference TRBV7-9 and TRBJ1-4, is as follows: DTGVSQNPRHKITKRGQNVTFRCDPISEHNRLYWYRQTLGQGPEFLTYFQNEAQLEKSRLLSDRFSAERPKGSFSTLEIQRTEQGDSAMYLCASSLAGRGREKLFFGSGTQLSVL.

A few counts support this clone. J is TRBJ2-3 and V is TRBV7-8; the match to TRBD1 covers 7 bases. Germline-derived CDR1 and CDR2 are SGHVS and FQNEAQ. This CDR3 comprises 17 residues. The ends lost 3 bases at V and 5 bases at J; junction bases unmatched: 14. In DNA form, the CDR3 reads TGTGCCAGCAGCTTTGGCAGGGGGACGATGGACGGAGATACGCAGTATTTT. It translates to CASSFGRGTMDGDTQYF.